A single T cell receptor (beta chain) is shown here with its context. The clone's antigen remains unknown. No much larger clone is present one base from it, and per-base qualities are unavailable. Collaborating institutions collected whole blood in K2EDTA tubes following their own protocols. For TCRbeta analysis, collaborator samples were shipped as frozen whole blood, as isolated PBMCs, or as DNA extracted from either sample type. TCRbeta CDR3 regions were amplified from genomic DNA using the immunoSEQ Assay, a bias-controlled multiplex PCR. As for the authors' bioinformatics: Within the assay, amplification of reference gene primers was used to estimate how many nucleated cells each sample contained. Sequence reads were collapsed and filtered to measure the absolute abundance of every unique TCRbeta CDR3 rearrangement. For each sample, productive Simpson clonality was calculated by taking the square root of Simpson's diversity index across productive rearrangements. As stored in TCRdb, this immuneACCESS dataset retains in-frame rearrangements with V and J assigned. A fraction of the clones does not appear; measured against another copy, unresolved V genes explain less than half of the discrepancy, and the remainder lacks a known reason. V and J calls and clone size are given by that table; D and trimming were obtained from the DNA. The sample records about 200,000 clones, approximately 82% of which are singletons. About 6.9% of the sample rests with the top ten.

The sample is drawn from a study of blood T cell repertoires in COVID-19 (dated by TCRdb to 2020 to 2022). Study-level background: Samples from collaborators originated in the United States, Italy and Spain and spanned both the acute and convalescent phases of COVID-19. Nearly every sample came with metadata listing a de-identified subject ID, COVID-19 status, age in years and sex. The samples were drawn from two sources: the first 160 participants of the ongoing ImmuneRACE study, and 1,000 to 1,500 subjects contributed by 6 global collaborators. The prospective study material was composed of cDNA or gDNA derived from T cells, B-cell-depleted T cells, or PBMCs. Where available, HLA class I and class II types were obtained from metadata supplied by the sample provider rather than from assay-based typing. The repertoires were made available in a free public database intended to serve as a resource for research on the immune response to SARS-CoV-2. Deeply sampled blood TCRbeta repertoires from subjects exposed to, actively infected with, or recovered from COVID-19 were included in the dataset.

The germline V gene encodes CDR1 KGHSH and CDR2 LQKENI. Unmatched junction bases come to 9, with V trimmed by 3 bases and J by 8 bases. The CDR3 holds 15 amino acids from the cysteine to the phenylalanine. The retained sequence is limited to the CDR3, 45 bases, with the frame set at the first base. General study outcomes and caveats: The amount of clinical and demographic metadata varied by source and participant and was provided uncurated.

Sequenced: peripheral blood. The sequence was collected from a human donor with acute or convalescent COVID-19. The donor label of this sample is uncertain. The chain links TRBV18 with TRBJ1-4, and TRBD1 aligns with 7 junction nucleotides. The DNA reads as follows: TGTGCCAGCTCACCCTGGGACAGCTTGGGGGAAAAACTGTTTTTT. This yields the protein CASSPWDSLGEKLFF.